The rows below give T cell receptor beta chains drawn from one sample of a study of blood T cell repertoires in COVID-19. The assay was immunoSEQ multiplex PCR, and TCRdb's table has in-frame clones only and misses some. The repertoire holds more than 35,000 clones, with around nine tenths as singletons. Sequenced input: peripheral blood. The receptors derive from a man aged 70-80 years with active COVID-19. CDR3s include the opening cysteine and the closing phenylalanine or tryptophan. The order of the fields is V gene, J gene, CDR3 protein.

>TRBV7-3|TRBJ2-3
CASTLTPSTDTQYF
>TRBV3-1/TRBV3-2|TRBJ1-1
CASSPGQGATEAFF
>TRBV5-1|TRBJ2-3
CASSPTGTGSTDTQYF
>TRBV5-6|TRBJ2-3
CASSLGLAGEMDTQYF
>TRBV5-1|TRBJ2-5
CASSLGLQGAQETQYF
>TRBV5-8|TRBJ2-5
CASSRITGGVGKTQYF
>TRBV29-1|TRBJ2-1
CSVARPSSYNEQFF
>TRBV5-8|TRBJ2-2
CASSPGTGLNTGELFF
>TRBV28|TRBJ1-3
CASSWDRGLDTIYF
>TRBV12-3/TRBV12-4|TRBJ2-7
CASSRAYEQYF
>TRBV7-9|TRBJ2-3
CASSSGWDTQYF
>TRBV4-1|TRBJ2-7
CASSHGEREATYEQYF
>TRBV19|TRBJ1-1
CASSAGTGRFMNTEAFF